These T cell receptor beta chains were read from a single sample in a study of neoadjuvant anti-PD-1 for oral cavity cancer. Generated by immunoSEQ multiplex PCR, the TCRdb table keeps only in-frame clones and is missing some. The sample includes roughly 36,000 clones, around 40% of them seen just once. The specimen was tumor tissue, collected after nivolumab (anti-PD-1) treatment. Source of these receptors: a person between 40 and 85 years old with oral cavity squamous cell carcinoma. Both conserved end residues are part of each CDR3. The D gene is left open where the match is weak. Size tells how often a clone was seen (once, few, many) or the class of an expanded clone, and some rows leave it out.

>-|TRBJ2-5|TRBV2|many
TGTGCCAGCAGTGAAAGGTCTAACAGCGAGACCCAGTACTTC
CASSERSNSETQYF
>-|TRBJ2-5|TRBV6-6|many
TGTGCCAGCAGTTACTGGGACTACCAAGAGACCCAGTACTTC
CASSYWDYQETQYF
>TRBD2|TRBJ2-7|TRBV5-1|few
TGCGCCAGCAGCACCGGAGGGGCTAGCGGGACGAGGGAGCAGTACTTC
CASSTGGASGTREQYF
>-|TRBJ2-4|TRBV9|-
TGTGCCAGCAGCGCGGGTGGGGACATTCAGTACTTC
CASSAGGDIQYF
>-|TRBJ1-5|TRBV30|few
TGTGCCTGGAGTAGCGGGATAATCAATCAGCCCCAGCATTTT
CAWSSGIINQPQHF
>-|TRBJ2-7|TRBV18|-
TGTGCCAGCTCACCTGGGACGGACTCCTACGAGCAGTACTTC
CASSPGTDSYEQYF
>-|TRBJ1-1|TRBV5-1|-
TGCGCCAGCAGCTTGGGCAATATGGGGTTGCTGAACACTGAAGCTTTCTTT
CASSLGNMGLLNTEAFF
>-|TRBJ2-1|TRBV4-2|-
TGTGCCAGCAGCCAAGATAACGTGCGGCTAGCCCACTATGAGCAGTTCTTC
CASSQDNVRLAHYEQFF
>-|TRBJ2-1|TRBV28|few
TGTGCCAGTGACAGCTACAATGAGCAGTTCTTC
CASDSYNEQFF
>TRBD1|TRBJ2-2|TRBV27|-
TGTGCCAGCAGTCGACAGGGGCTAGCCGGGGAGCTGTTTTTT
CASSRQGLAGELFF
>-|TRBJ2-3|TRBV7-3|-
TGTGCCAGTAAAGCGTGGACTAGCACAGATACGCAGTATTTT
CASKAWTSTDTQYF
>-|TRBJ1-1|TRBV14|many
TGTGCCAGCAGCGCCCAGAGGAACACTGAAGCTTTCTTT
CASSAQRNTEAFF
>TRBD2|TRBJ2-3|TRBV7-2|-
TGTGCCAGCAGCTCTCACACCGGGACTAGCGGGGTTGGTACGCAGTATTTT
CASSSHTGTSGVGTQYF
>-|TRBJ2-5|TRBV7-8|-
TGTGCCAGCAGCTTAGCGAGGGGTTTTGGCCAAGAGACCCAGTACTTC
CASSLARGFGQETQYF
>TRBD1|TRBJ1-2|TRBV2|many
TGTGCCGGACAGGGGCGTGACTATGGCTACACCTTC
CAGQGRDYGYTF
>-|TRBJ1-1|TRBV29-1|-
TGCAGCGTTGACCTACAGAGGAACACTGAAGCTTTCTTT
CSVDLQRNTEAFF
>-|TRBJ1-1|TRBV7-6|-
TGTGCCAGCAGCTTAGTTGACGCCCGCTGGGAAGCTTTCTTT
CASSLVDARWEAFF
>-|TRBJ2-5|TRBV7-6|-
TGTGCCAGCAGCTCCTCCGGGGGAGGAGAGACCCAGTACTTC
CASSSSGGGETQYF
>-|TRBJ2-5|TRBV30|-
TGTGCCTGGGGTCTTAATGGGGAGACCCAGTACTTC
CAWGLNGETQYF
>-|TRBJ2-1|TRBV7-7|-
TGTGCCAGCAGCCCGAGCCCTAGCGCAGCCTACAATGAGCAGTTCTTC
CASSPSPSAAYNEQFF
>TRBD2|TRBJ2-2|TRBV5-1|-
TGCGCCAGCAGCTTTAGCGGGGCGGGGACCGGGGAGCTGTTTTTT
CASSFSGAGTGELFF
>TRBD1|TRBJ1-2|TRBV25-1|-
TGTGCCAGCAGTGAACTAGGGACAGAGTATTTTGATGGCTACACCTTC
CASSELGTEYFDGYTF
>-|TRBJ2-7|TRBV19|-
TGTGCCAGTAGTATCCGGGGTTCGGGCTTTTACGAGCAGTACTTC
CASSIRGSGFYEQYF
>-|TRBJ2-2|TRBV7-6|-
TGTGCCAGCAGCTTAGACTACAGGGATCAGTCCGGGGAGCTGTTTTTT
CASSLDYRDQSGELFF
>TRBD1|TRBJ2-6|TRBV10-3|-
TGTGCCAGCGGAGGACAGGGTTCTGGGGCCAACGTCCTGACTTTC
CASGGQGSGANVLTF
>TRBD2|TRBJ2-7|TRBV28|-
TGTGCCAGCAGTCCTAGCGGGAGCAGGTCCTACGAGCAGTACTTC
CASSPSGSRSYEQYF
>-|TRBJ1-3|TRBV9|few
TGTGCCAGCGGATCAGGGTTTGGAAACACCATATATTTT
CASGSGFGNTIYF
>-|TRBJ1-1|TRBV2|-
TGTGCCAGCAGGCATGGGGGCTGGGTGAACACTGAAGCTTTCTTT
CASRHGGWVNTEAFF
>-|TRBJ2-7|TRBV11-2|few
TGTGCCAGCAGCCGGATTCAGGGAAGCGGTCCCTACGAGCAGTACTTC
CASSRIQGSGPYEQYF
>-|TRBJ2-1|TRBV9|once
TGTGCCAGCAGCGTAGGAGGAGGGAATTACAATGAGCAGTTCTTC
CASSVGGGNYNEQFF
>TRBD1|TRBJ1-2|TRBV30|-
TGTGCCTGGAGTGTAGAGCAGGGGGCGCGTGGCTACACCTTC
CAWSVEQGARGYTF
>-|TRBJ1-2|TRBV6-5|-
TGTGCCAGCAGTTACTACGGGCGGGATGGAGGCTACACCTTC
CASSYYGRDGGYTF
>-|TRBJ2-5|TRBV7-9|few
TGTGCCAGCACCGCAGGGCGGGGCATGGTCGGGACCCAGTACTTC
CASTAGRGMVGTQYF
>-|TRBJ1-2|TRBV6-1|-
TGTGCCTCGCGTTACAGGGTTAACTATGGCTACACCTTC
CASRYRVNYGYTF
>TRBD2|TRBJ2-1|TRBV19|-
TGTGCCAGTAGTATTCTTCGCGGGACTAGCGAAAAGCAGTTCTTC
CASSILRGTSEKQFF
>TRBD2|TRBJ2-3|TRBV5-6|few
TGTGCCAGCAGCTTGCTAGCGGGAGGGACCAATACGCAGTATTTT
CASSLLAGGTNTQYF
>-|TRBJ1-5|TRBV5-1|-
TGCGCCAGCAGGATTGACAGGTATCAGCCCCAGCATTTT
CASRIDRYQPQHF
>-|TRBJ1-2|TRBV9|-
TGTGCCAGCAGCCCCTTTAAACAGGGATTTGAATTTGGCTACACCTTC
CASSPFKQGFEFGYTF
>-|TRBJ2-7|TRBV9|-
TGTGCCAGCAGCGTAATCTCTGGAGACGAGCAGTACTTC
CASSVISGDEQYF
>-|TRBJ1-3|TRBV7-2|few
TGTGCCAGCACCTCCTACAGGGCTGGAAACACCATATATTTT
CASTSYRAGNTIYF
>TRBD2|TRBJ2-3|TRBV6-4|-
TGTGCCAGCAGTGCATCCCCCAGCGGGGGGGGTAGCACAGATACGCAGTATTTT
CASSASPSGGGSTDTQYF
>TRBD1|TRBJ2-3|TRBV19|few
TGTGCCAGTAATTCATGGACAGGGCCCGGTCCTCCAGATACGCAGTATTTT
CASNSWTGPGPPDTQYF
>-|TRBJ1-2|TRBV19|-
TGTGCCAGTAGTATCCCTGACAAGCGCTATGGCTACACCTTC
CASSIPDKRYGYTF
>-|TRBJ2-2|TRBV19|few
TGTGCCAGTAGTCCCCAGCGGGCGAACACCGGGGAGCTGTTTTTT
CASSPQRANTGELFF
>TRBD1|TRBJ2-5|TRBV5-1|-
TGCGCCAGCAGCTTGGCCCTAGGACAGGGGGCCGCCGGGACCCAGTACTTC
CASSLALGQGAAGTQYF
>-|TRBJ2-7|TRBV5-1|few
TGCGCCAGCAGCTTAGGGTCGACAGCGAGCTCCTACGAGCAGTACTTC
CASSLGSTASSYEQYF
>TRBD1|TRBJ1-1|TRBV6-5|-
TGTGCCAGCAGCGACAGGGAGAACACTGAAGCTTTCTTT
CASSDRENTEAFF
>-|TRBJ2-1|TRBV14|once
TGTGCCAGCAGCCAAGTTCTGGGATCGTTAAGCAATGAGCAGTTCTTC
CASSQVLGSLSNEQFF